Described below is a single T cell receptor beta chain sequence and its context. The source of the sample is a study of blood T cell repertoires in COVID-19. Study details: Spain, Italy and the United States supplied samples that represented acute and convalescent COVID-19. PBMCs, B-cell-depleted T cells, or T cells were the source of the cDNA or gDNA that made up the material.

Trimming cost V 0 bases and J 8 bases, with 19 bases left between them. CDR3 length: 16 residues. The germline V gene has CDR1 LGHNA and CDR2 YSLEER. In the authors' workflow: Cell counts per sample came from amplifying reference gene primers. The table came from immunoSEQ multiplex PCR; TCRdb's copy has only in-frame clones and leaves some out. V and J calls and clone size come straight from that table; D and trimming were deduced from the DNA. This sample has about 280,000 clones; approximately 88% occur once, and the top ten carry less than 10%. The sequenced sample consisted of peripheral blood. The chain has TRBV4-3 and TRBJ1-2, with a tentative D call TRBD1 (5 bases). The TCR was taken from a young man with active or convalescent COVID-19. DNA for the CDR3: TGCGCCAGCAGCCAAGATGGGGCAGGGATGATAGACGGCTACACCTTC. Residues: CASSQDGAGMIDGYTF.